This entry lists 21 T cell receptor beta chains sequenced from one sample in a study of cytotoxic CD8 clonotypes in ibrutinib-treated CLL. The table came from immunoSEQ multiplex PCR; TCRdb's copy has only in-frame clones and leaves some out. The table has more than 300,000 clones, almost 80% seen once. The sample here was PBMCs, taken before ibrutinib treatment. The receptors come from a human donor with chronic lymphocytic leukemia.

V gene TRBV6-5 combines with J gene TRBJ1-5; no clear D. Per germline, CDR1 MNHEY and CDR2 SVGAGI. With 5 bases removed from V and 4 bases from J, the gap between germline ends came to 9 bases. CDR3 length equals 13 residues. CDR3 in amino acids: CASSERDNQPQHF. The CDR3 coding sequence is TGTGCCAGCAGTGAGAGGGATAATCAGCCCCAGCATTTT.

The CDR3 nucleotides read TGTGCCTGGAGTGTGTTCAGGGGGAGAGATCAGCCCCAGCATTTT. Amino acid sequence: CAWSVFRGRDQPQHF. The chain uses TRBV30 and TRBJ1-5; 7 nucleotides match TRBD1. The CDR3 spans 15 residues. CDR1 is GTSNPN and CDR2 is SVGIG in the germline V gene (reference sequence). Trimming cost V 0 bases and J 5 bases; bases outside gene matches: 7.

This rearrangement joins TRBV5-1 to TRBJ1-1; no clear D gene. Trimming stripped 0 bases from V and 1 base from J, with 7 bases between. This CDR3 contains 14 residues. Germline V gene lookup returns CDR1 SGHRS and CDR2 YFSETQ. The CDR3: CASSLVSENTEAFF. In DNA, the CDR3 is TGCGCCAGCAGCTTGGTCAGTGAGAACACTGAAGCTTTCTTT. The full variable domain, its missing parts supplied by reference TRBV5-1 and TRBJ1-1, is KAGVTQTPRYLIKTRGQQVTLSCSPISGHRSVSWYQQTPGQGLQFLFEYFSETQRNKGNFPGRFSGRQFSNSRSEMNVSTLELGDSALYLCASSLVSENTEAFFGQGTRLTVV.

This clone was found a few times. The chain has TRBV9 and TRBJ2-3, with D perhaps TRBD2 (5 bases). Germline V lookup: CDR1 SGDLS, CDR2 YYNGEE. The CDR3 contains 16 residues. Trimming pared 0 bases from V and 2 bases from J, leaving 13 bases between. This CDR3 is CASSVVPSSATDTQYF. The CDR3, as DNA: TGTGCCAGCAGCGTAGTCCCTAGCTCAGCCACAGATACGCAGTATTTT.

The chain employs TRBV9 and TRBJ2-7; the match to TRBD2 covers 11 bases. The V gene's germline CDR1 is SGDLS and CDR2 YYNGEE. The CDR3 has 15 residues. V was pared by 4 bases and J by 3 bases, with 6 bases of the junction left unmatched. The chain's CDR3 is CASSPGLADLYEQYF. The CDR3 nucleotides read TGTGCCAGCAGCCCGGGACTAGCGGACCTCTACGAGCAGTACTTC.

The rearrangement uses TRBV9 and TRBJ2-3; D unclear. Germline V lookup: CDR1 SGDLS, CDR2 YYNGEE. The V end lost 3 bases, the J end lost 6 bases, and 14 bases lay between the germline ends. The CDR3 is 14 amino acids. The CDR3 sequence is CASSGPRWSDTQYF. The CDR3 DNA reads TGTGCCAGCAGCGGACCACGGTGGTCGGATACGCAGTATTTT. Full variable domain (missing parts from reference TRBV9 and TRBJ2-3): DSGVTQTPKHLITATGQRVTLRCSPRSGDLSVYWYQQSLDQGLQFLIQYYNGEERAKGNILERFSAQQFPDLHSELNLSSLELGDSALYFCASSGPRWSDTQYFGPGTRLTVL.

This clone showed up just a few times. The V gene is TRBV7-2, the J gene TRBJ1-2; D call uncertain. CDR1 and CDR2 (germline): SGHTA, FQGNSA. The CDR3 loop spans 12 amino acids. With 5 bases removed from V and 4 bases from J, the gap between germline ends came to 8 bases. CDR3: CASSQVSYGYTF. As DNA, the CDR3 is TGTGCCAGCAGCCAAGTCTCCTATGGCTACACCTTC.

The chain employs TRBV5-1 and TRBJ1-1; 8 bases align to TRBD1. V gave up 0 bases and J gave up 0 bases; unmatched junction bases: 4. Germline CDR1 is SGHRS and CDR2 is YFSETQ. The CDR3 is 16 amino acids. As DNA, the CDR3 is TGCGCCAGCAGCTTGGAGACAGGGGCCATGAACACTGAAGCTTTCTTT. Protein: CASSLETGAMNTEAFF.

V and J are TRBV15 and TRBJ1-2; D call uncertain. CDR1 and CDR2 from the germline V gene are LNHNV and YYDKDF (reference sequence). CDR3 length: 20 residues. Trimming left V 0 bases short and J 5 bases short, with 28 bases between. The DNA of the CDR3 is TGTGCCACCAGCAGAGAGGGTGGCTCGGTATGGGTCGATACCAGATATGGCTACACCTTC. This sequence encodes CATSREGGSVWVDTRYGYTF.

The chain recombines TRBV18 with TRBJ2-7; D may match TRBD1 or TRBD2 (5 bases each). This CDR3 spans 13 amino acids. The V end lost 5 bases, the J end lost 6 bases, and 14 bases lay between the germline ends. Looked up from germline, CDR1 is KGHSH and CDR2 is LQKENI. CDR3 coding DNA: TGTGCCAGCTCATCGCAGGGAGTAGGCGAGCAGTACTTC. It translates to CASSSQGVGEQYF.

The V and J genes are TRBV2 and TRBJ1-1; D not certain. CDR3 length equals 14 residues. V was clipped by 2 bases and J by 3 bases, with 10 bases between them. Germline-derived CDR1 and CDR2 are SNHLY and FYNNEI. The CDR3 DNA follows: TGTGCCAGCAGTGAACCGGGATCGGACACTGAAGCTTTCTTT. Translated: CASSEPGSDTEAFF.

This clone was counted only a few times. The chain couples TRBV6-4 to TRBJ1-5; D possibly corresponds to TRBD1 (6 bases). Germline values: CDR1 MRHNA, CDR2 SNTAGT. Trimming shortened V by 9 bases and J by 4 bases, and 22 bases separated the two germline ends. This CDR3 has 16 amino acids. This CDR3 is CARRYRVMLGNQPQHF. The CDR3 DNA sequence: TGTGCCAGAAGATACAGGGTCATGTTAGGTAATCAGCCCCAGCATTTT.

This rearrangement joins TRBV29-1 to TRBJ2-7, with TRBD2 matching over 9 bases. The ends lost 5 bases at V and 4 bases at J; junction bases unmatched: 18. CDR3 size: 17 residues. Germline values: CDR1 SQVTM, CDR2 ANQGSEA. CDR3 residues: CSVSRGREGHFKYEQYF. The CDR3 region has the DNA TGCAGCGTTTCCCGGGGGCGGGAGGGCCATTTCAAGTACGAGCAGTACTTC.

The chain uses TRBV27 and TRBJ2-7, with unresolved D. The CDR3 extends over 14 amino acids. The germline V gene has CDR1 MNHEY and CDR2 SMNVEV (reference sequence). V was trimmed by 1 base and J by 2 bases, leaving 9 bases between them. As DNA, the CDR3 is TGTGCCAGCAGTTTATACTACAGTCCCTACGAGCAGTACTTC. This gives the protein CASSLYYSPYEQYF.

There are many counts of this clone. V and J are TRBV5-1 and TRBJ2-1; tentatively, D is TRBD2 (5 bases). Trimming took 4 bases from V and 0 from J, leaving 11 bases between them. Germline-derived CDR1 and CDR2 are SGHRS and YFSETQ. The CDR3 contains 15 residues. CDR3 DNA: TGCGCCAGCAGCGAGATAGCGTCCTCCTACAATGAGCAGTTCTTC. Translated: CASSEIASSYNEQFF.

The V and J genes are TRBV19 and TRBJ1-5, with a possible D match to TRBD1 (6 bases). This CDR3 has 13 residues. The germline V and J ends were trimmed by 8 bases and 4 bases, with 12 bases remaining between them. Germline CDR1 and CDR2: LNHDA and SQIVND (reference sequence). The CDR3 reads CASRTQGNQPQHF. The CDR3 DNA follows: TGTGCCAGTCGCACACAGGGAAATCAGCCCCAGCATTTT.

This clone was observed once. The chain couples TRBV7-9 to TRBJ2-5; 7 nucleotides match TRBD1. With V trimmed by 5 bases and J by 4 bases, 7 bases remained unmatched. The CDR3 totals 14 residues. Germline V gene sequence: CDR1 SEHNR, CDR2 FQNEAQ (reference sequence). Here the CDR3 reads CASSLTGVGETQYF. CDR3 in DNA: TGTGCCAGCAGCCTCACAGGGGTGGGAGAGACCCAGTACTTC.

V gene TRBV28 combines with J gene TRBJ2-7; D might be TRBD1 (6 bases). The V end lost 6 bases, the J end lost 3 bases, and 6 bases lay between the germline ends. The CDR3 has 11 amino acids. CDR1 and CDR2 (germline): MDHEN, SYDVKM. CDR3 sequence (DNA): TGTGCCAGCAGGGACAGCTACGAGCAGTACTTC. As protein: CASRDSYEQYF. The full variable domain, completed using reference TRBV28 and TRBJ2-7, is DVKVTQSSRYLVKRTGEKVFLECVQDMDHENMFWYRQDPGLGLRLIYFSYDVKMKEKGDIPEGYSVSREKKERFSLILESASTNQTSMYLCASRDSYEQYFGPGTRLTVT.

The V call is TRBV7-9, the J call TRBJ2-7; TRBD1 matches at 9 bases. Per the germline V gene, CDR1 is SEHNR and CDR2 is FQNEAQ (reference sequence). V shed 5 bases and J 5 bases; nucleotides not matched to a gene: 7. This CDR3 has 14 amino acids. For the CDR3, the DNA is TGTGCCAGCAGCCACCGGGACAGGGCCCACGAGCAGTACTTC. It translates to CASSHRDRAHEQYF.

The chain has TRBV4-3 and TRBJ2-6; D is ambiguous. The CDR3 spans 14 residues. V gave up 4 bases and J gave up 2 bases, with 6 bases separating them. Germline V CDR1 and CDR2: LGHNA, YSLEER. Here the CDR3 reads CASSRETGANVLTF. For the CDR3, the DNA is TGCGCCAGCAGCCGAGAGACTGGGGCCAACGTCCTGACTTTC.

The chain uses TRBV28 and TRBJ2-7; 14 bases agree with TRBD2. Germline trimming cut 3 bases from V and 9 bases from J; bases unmatched to any gene: 13. Germline V gene sequence: CDR1 MDHEN, CDR2 SYDVKM. The CDR3 runs to 17 residues. The CDR3 region is CASSLRYGTSGSIGQYF. CDR3 DNA: TGTGCCAGCAGTTTGCGCTACGGGACTAGCGGGAGTATTGGGCAGTACTTC.